This TCR beta chain was found in a study of control samples from healthy donors and cancer patients. This CDR3 is 14 amino acids long. Germline V gene sequence: CDR1 LGHDT, CDR2 YNNKEL (reference sequence). Deletions cut 0 bases from V and 1 base from J, with 6 bases between. Assay: immunoSEQ multiplex PCR; the TCRdb copy retains only in-frame clones and omits some. The sample has about 49,000 clones, around 86% seen once. This sequence was found in a woman aged 45 to 65 with lung cancer. The genes are TRBV3-1 (or the pseudogene TRBV3-2) and TRBJ1-1; no clear D gene. Sequenced: PBMCs. This CDR3 is CASSQDRRNTEAFF. The CDR3 coding sequence is TGTGCCAGCAGCCAAGACCGCAGGAACACTGAAGCTTTCTTT.